Sequencing of this T cell receptor beta chain was carried out in a study of blood T cells in healthy people across ages. A second about 7 to 11 cycle PCR used barcoded and J-beta primers. TCRdb reanalysed the 5' RACE reads using MiXCR and keeps one entry per CDR3 protein. The repertoire has nearly 800,000 distinct CDR3 sequences, about 61% of them found once; the top ten carry around 25%. Germline CDR1 and CDR2: DFQATT and SNEGSKA (reference sequence). CDR3 length equals 15 residues. V shed 1 base, J shed 6 bases, and the junction held 8 bases outside the gene matches. Study-wide findings and caveats: Those diversity estimates obtained from one million T cells were thought to be underestimates.

Comment on this clonotype: The target antigen is unknown.

The chain carries TRBV20-1 and TRBJ2-1; 8 nucleotides line up with TRBD2. Sequencing was carried out using blood. This clonotype was sampled from a man aged 35-49 years in good health. The CDR3 sequence: CSARGRGGNSNEQFF. CDR3 in DNA: TGCAGTGCTAGAGGCCGGGGGGGTAATTCCAATGAGCAGTTCTTC.